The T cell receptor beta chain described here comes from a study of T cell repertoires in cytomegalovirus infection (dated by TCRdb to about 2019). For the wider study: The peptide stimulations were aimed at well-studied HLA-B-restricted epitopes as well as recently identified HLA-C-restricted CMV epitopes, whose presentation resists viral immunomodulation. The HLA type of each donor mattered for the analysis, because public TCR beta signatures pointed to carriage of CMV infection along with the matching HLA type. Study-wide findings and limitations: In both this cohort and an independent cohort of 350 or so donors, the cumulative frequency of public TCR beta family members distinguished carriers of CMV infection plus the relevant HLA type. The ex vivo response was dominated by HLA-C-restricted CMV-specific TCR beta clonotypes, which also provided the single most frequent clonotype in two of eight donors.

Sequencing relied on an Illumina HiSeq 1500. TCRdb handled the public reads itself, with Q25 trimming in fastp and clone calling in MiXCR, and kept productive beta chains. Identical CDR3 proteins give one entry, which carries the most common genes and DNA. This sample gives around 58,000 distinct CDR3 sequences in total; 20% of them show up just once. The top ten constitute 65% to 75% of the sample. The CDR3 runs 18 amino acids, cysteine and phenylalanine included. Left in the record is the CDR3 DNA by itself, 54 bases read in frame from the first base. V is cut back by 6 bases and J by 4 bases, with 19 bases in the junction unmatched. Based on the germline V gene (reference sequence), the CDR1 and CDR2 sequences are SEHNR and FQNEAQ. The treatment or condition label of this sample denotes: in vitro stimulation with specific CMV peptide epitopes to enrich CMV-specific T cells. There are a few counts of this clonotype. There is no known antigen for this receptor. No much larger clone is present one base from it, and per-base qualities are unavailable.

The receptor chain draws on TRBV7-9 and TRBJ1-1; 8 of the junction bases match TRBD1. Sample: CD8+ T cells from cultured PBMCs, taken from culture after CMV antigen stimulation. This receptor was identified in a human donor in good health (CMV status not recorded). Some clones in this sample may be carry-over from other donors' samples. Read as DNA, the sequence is TGTGCCAGCAGAACCTCGGGACAGGAGGGATGGTTCGTCACTGAAGCTTTCTTT. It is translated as CASRTSGQEGWFVTEAFF.